The rows below give T cell receptor beta chains drawn from one sample of a study of blood T cell repertoires in COVID-19. Profiling relied on immunoSEQ multiplex PCR, and the TCRdb table lists in-frame clones only, not all of them. The sample holds 90,000 to 150,000 clones, roughly three quarters seen once. The source material was peripheral blood. The receptors were gathered from a human donor in a cohort sampled during active COVID-19. Each CDR3 is given with its conserved first and last residue. The D gene is left open where the match is weak. Clone size is shown for a subset of rows, as once, few, many or a class of expanded clone.

>TRBV7-6|TRBJ2-1|-|TRBD2
CASSPGTSGALEQFF
TGTGCCAGCAGCCCCGGGACTAGCGGGGCCTTGGAGCAGTTCTTC
>TRBV2|TRBJ1-3|few|-
CASSPDTNSGNTIYF
TGTGCCAGCAGTCCGGACACTAACTCTGGAAACACCATATATTTT
>TRBV7-9|TRBJ1-6|-|-
CASSFHGGSSYNSPLHF
TGTGCCAGCAGCTTCCACGGGGGGAGCTCCTATAATTCACCCCTCCACTTT
>TRBV5-6|TRBJ2-7|-|TRBD2
CASSSAASGTITYEQYF
TGTGCCAGCAGTTCTGCGGCTAGCGGGACCATTACCTACGAGCAGTACTTC
>TRBV5-1|TRBJ1-3|-|-
CASSLNSLNSGNTIYF
TGCGCCAGCAGCTTAAACAGCCTCAACTCTGGAAACACCATATATTTT
>TRBV3-1/TRBV3-2|TRBJ1-1|few|-
CASTPGRVTEAFF
TGTGCCAGCACCCCCGGCAGGGTCACTGAAGCTTTCTTT
>TRBV6-2/TRBV6-3|TRBJ1-2|-|-
CASSWTFYGYTF
TGTGCCAGCAGTTGGACTTTCTATGGCTACACCTTC
>TRBV7-9|TRBJ1-4|-|TRBD1
CASSVDRGPREKLFF
TGTGCCAGCAGCGTCGACAGGGGGCCACGAGAAAAACTGTTTTTT
>TRBV7-6|TRBJ1-1|-|-
CASSLGVGVNTEAFF
TGTGCCAGCAGCTTAGGGGTGGGCGTGAACACTGAAGCTTTCTTT
>TRBV19|TRBJ1-3|-|-
CASSIDLLYSASGNTIYF
TGTGCCAGTAGTATAGATCTTCTGTACTCTGCCTCTGGAAACACCATATATTTT
>TRBV15|TRBJ2-7|once|-
CATSRDRSFEQYF
TGTGCCACCAGCAGAGATAGAAGCTTCGAGCAGTACTTC
>TRBV7-2|TRBJ2-7|-|TRBD2
CASSPPGLTYEQYF
TGTGCCAGCAGCCCACCGGGACTAACCTACGAGCAGTACTTC
>TRBV25-1|TRBJ1-5|-|TRBD1
CASRGQTNQPQHF
TGTGCCAGCAGGGGACAGACAAATCAGCCCCAGCATTTT
>TRBV6-1|TRBJ1-2|-|-
CASSEGLDSYGYTF
TGTGCCAGCAGTGAGGGCCTGGACAGCTATGGCTACACCTTC
>TRBV6-5|TRBJ1-6|-|TRBD1
CAQSQGDNSPLHF
TGTGCCCAAAGCCAGGGGGATAATTCACCCCTCCACTTT
>TRBV6-5|TRBJ2-1|-|-
CASRKVEPVDNEQFF
TGTGCCAGCAGGAAAGTAGAGCCGGTCGACAATGAGCAGTTCTTC
>TRBV2|TRBJ2-7|-|-
CASTIIGTRYEQYF
TGTGCCAGCACCATAATCGGGACAAGATACGAGCAGTACTTC
>TRBV20-1|TRBJ1-1|few|-
CSARDITEAFF
TGCAGTGCTAGAGATATAACTGAAGCTTTCTTT
>TRBV14|TRBJ1-1|-|-
CASSRGRGSGTEAFF
TGTGCCAGCAGCCGCGGACGAGGAAGCGGCACTGAAGCTTTCTTT
>TRBV5-1|TRBJ2-7|few|TRBD1
CASSGQGDEQYF
TGCGCCAGCAGCGGACAGGGGGACGAGCAGTACTTC
>TRBV6-6|TRBJ2-7|-|-
CATQGRAYEQYF
TGTGCCACCCAGGGGAGAGCCTACGAGCAGTACTTC
>TRBV9|TRBJ1-3|-|-
CASSVGALGNTIYF
TGTGCCAGCAGCGTAGGAGCCCTTGGAAACACCATATATTTT
>TRBV3-1/TRBV3-2|TRBJ2-7|once|TRBD2
CASNPLLAGECEQYF
TGTGCCAGCAACCCGCTGCTAGCGGGCGAGTGCGAGCAGTACTTC
>TRBV6-1|TRBJ1-5|-|-
CASSDSGLGRGEPQHF
TGTGCCAGCAGTGATTCGGGGCTGGGCAGGGGAGAGCCCCAGCATTTT
>TRBV7-3|TRBJ2-1|once|TRBD1
CASSRTGGMNEQFF
TGTGCCAGCAGTCGGACAGGGGGCATGAATGAGCAGTTCTTC
>TRBV6-5|TRBJ1-4|-|-
CASSPDRANEKLFF
TGTGCCAGCAGCCCGGACAGAGCAAATGAAAAACTGTTTTTT
>TRBV5-1|TRBJ2-7|-|TRBD2
CASSLAIAGGYEQYF
TGCGCCAGCAGCTTGGCGATAGCGGGAGGCTACGAGCAGTACTTC
>TRBV10-2|TRBJ2-7|-|TRBD1
CASLRPGQGSREQYF
TGCGCCAGCCTCCGCCCGGGACAGGGGTCGCGGGAGCAGTACTTC
>TRBV7-9|TRBJ2-7|few|TRBD1
CASSPGTAWQYF
TGTGCCAGCAGCCCAGGGACAGCGTGGCAGTACTTC
>TRBV6-5|TRBJ1-1|few|-
CASSPSPGTEAFF
TGTGCCAGCAGTCCAAGCCCGGGGACTGAAGCTTTCTTT
>TRBV18|TRBJ2-7|-|-
CASSPSSIYEQYF
TGTGCCAGCTCACCCTCATCTATCTACGAGCAGTACTTC
>TRBV5-1|TRBJ2-7|-|-
CASSLDGARYEQYF
TGCGCCAGCAGCTTGGATGGGGCGCGTTACGAGCAGTACTTC
>TRBV11-2|TRBJ2-2|-|TRBD2
CASSQWTSGRRTGELFF
TGTGCCAGCAGCCAGTGGACTAGCGGGAGACGGACCGGGGAGCTGTTTTTT
>TRBV5-6|TRBJ2-7|-|-
CASSLSSTTYEQYF
TGTGCCAGCAGCTTGTCCAGCACTACCTACGAGCAGTACTTC
>TRBV7-9|TRBJ2-7|-|TRBD1
CASSSRTGNEQYF
TGTGCCAGCAGCTCTCGGACAGGGAACGAGCAGTACTTC
>TRBV9|TRBJ1-2|few|-
CASSVDPEPGIGYTF
TGTGCCAGCAGCGTAGATCCGGAGCCAGGGATTGGCTACACCTTC
>TRBV5-6|TRBJ1-4|-|-
CASSSGGASVGKLFF
TGTGCCAGCAGCTCGGGGGGCGCCTCAGTAGGAAAACTGTTTTTT